What follows describes a single TCR beta chain. The antigen is not known. The sample belongs to a study of T cell repertoires in cytomegalovirus infection. Study outcomes and limitations: Carriage of CMV together with the relevant HLA was identifiable through cumulative public TCR beta family frequency. HLA-C-restricted CMV-specific TCR beta clonotypes prevailed in the ex vivo response.

Each CDR3 protein gets one entry after TCRdb re-called the reads with MiXCR. The profile covers under 500,000 distinct CDR3 sequences, with approximately 42% appearing a single time and approximately 40% taken by the ten largest. The CDR3 has 12 amino acids. With 6 bases removed from V and 0 bases from J, the gap between germline ends came to 6 bases. The germline CDR1 and CDR2 sequences are LGHNT and FRNRAP. The rearrangement uses TRBV12-5 and TRBJ2-7; D gene uncertain. The sample was cultured PBMCs, taken from culture after CMV antigen stimulation. The sequence derives from a human donor in good health (CMV status not recorded). Some clones in this sample may be carry-over from other donors' samples. The DNA for the CDR3 is TGTGCTAGTGGCTTCATCTCCTACGAGCAGTACTTC. Protein sequence: CASGFISYEQYF.